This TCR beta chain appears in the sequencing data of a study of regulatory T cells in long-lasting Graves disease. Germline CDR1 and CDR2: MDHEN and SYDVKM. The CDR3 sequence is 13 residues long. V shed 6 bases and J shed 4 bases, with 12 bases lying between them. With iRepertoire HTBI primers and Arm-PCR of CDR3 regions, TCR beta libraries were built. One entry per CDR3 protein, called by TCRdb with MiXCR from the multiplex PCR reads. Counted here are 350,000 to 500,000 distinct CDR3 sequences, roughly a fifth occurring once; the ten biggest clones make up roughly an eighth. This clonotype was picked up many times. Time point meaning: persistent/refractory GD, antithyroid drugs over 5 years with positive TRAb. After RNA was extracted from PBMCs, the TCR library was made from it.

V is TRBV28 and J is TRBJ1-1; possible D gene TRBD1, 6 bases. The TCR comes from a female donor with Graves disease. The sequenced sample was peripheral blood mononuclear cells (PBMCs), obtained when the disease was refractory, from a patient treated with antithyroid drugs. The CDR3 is CASREVRGTEAFF. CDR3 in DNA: TGTGCCAGCAGAGAAGTCAGGGGCACTGAAGCTTTCTTT.